Listed here are 17 T cell receptor beta chains from one sample, sequenced in a study of CD8+ T cells in alopecia areata. Reverse transcribed after extraction, RNA yielded cDNA as the sequencing template. Method: immunoSEQ multiplex PCR; TCRdb's copy keeps in-frame clones and lacks some. The sample contains about 250,000 clones, around 67% of which appear only once. The sample in question was CD4+ T cells sorted from blood, obtained at week 0. These TCRs come from a human donor with alopecia areata.

This clone was counted between two and nine times. The rearrangement links TRBV10-3 to TRBJ2-7, with D hard to call. Germline V gene lookup returns CDR1 ENHRY and CDR2 SYGVKD. Trimming cost V 2 bases and J 6 bases, with 11 bases left between them. This CDR3 is 13 amino acids long. The CDR3 nucleotides read TGTGCCATCAGTGAGATCCAGGTGTCCGAGCAGTACTTC. Translated, it gives CAISEIQVSEQYF.

V gene TRBV30 combines with J gene TRBJ2-1, with a possible D match to TRBD2 (6 bases). CDR3 length: 15 residues. V was shortened by 7 bases and J by 0 bases, with 16 bases between the two germline ends. Germline CDR1 reads GTSNPN; CDR2 reads SVGIG (reference sequence). The CDR3 here is CASSPGGASYNEQFF. Written as DNA, the CDR3 is TGTGCCTCATCTCCCGGGGGAGCCTCCTACAATGAGCAGTTCTTC.

The chain recombines TRBV13 with TRBJ2-7, with 8 bases that match TRBD1. Germline CDR1 PRHDT, CDR2 FYEKMQ (reference sequence). Germline trimming cut 5 bases from V and 0 bases from J; bases unmatched to any gene: 9. CDR3 length: 16 amino acids. The CDR3 is CASSLTGGPHSYEQYF. CDR3 coding DNA: TGTGCCAGCAGCCTTACAGGGGGACCCCACTCCTACGAGCAGTACTTC.

This chain joins TRBV14 and TRBJ2-6; D may be TRBD1 (6 bases). The CDR3 loop spans 15 amino acids. The V end was cut by 3 bases, the J end by 2 bases, with 8 bases between. Germline values: CDR1 SGHDN, CDR2 FVKESK. CDR3 nucleotides: TGTGCCAGCAGCCAGCCAGGGGCTGGGGCCAACGTCCTGACTTTC. Translation gives CASSQPGAGANVLTF.

This chain uses TRBV29-1 with TRBJ2-1; no definite D call. Germline-derived CDR1 and CDR2 are SQVTM and ANQGSEA. V was trimmed by 1 base and J by 8 bases, leaving 12 bases between them. The CDR3 length is 13 residues. The CDR3 nucleotides are TGCAGCGTTGAAGGGCAGGTTATCGATGAGCAGTTCTTC. Its translation: CSVEGQVIDEQFF.

The rearrangement links TRBV29-1 to TRBJ2-5; TRBD2 is a possible D gene (6 bases). Deletions cut 7 bases from V and 4 bases from J, with 19 bases between. The CDR3 totals 14 residues. Germline V lookup: CDR1 SQVTM, CDR2 ANQGSEA. CDR3 sequence reads: CSARGGRVRETQYF. The CDR3 bases are TGCAGCGCTCGCGGAGGGCGGGTTCGAGAGACCCAGTACTTC.

The chain has TRBV9 and TRBJ2-6; possible D gene TRBD2, 5 bases. This CDR3 has 18 amino acids. The V end was cut by 3 bases, the J end by 0 bases, with 16 bases between. Germline V gene sequence: CDR1 SGDLS, CDR2 YYNGEE. CDR3 bases: TGTGCCAGCAGCGGACACTCGCTCCGGGACTCTGGGGCCAACGTCCTGACTTTC. It translates to CASSGHSLRDSGANVLTF.

The chain employs TRBV29-1 and TRBJ1-2; 8 bases line up with TRBD1. The CDR3 covers 13 residues. Germline CDR1 is SQVTM and CDR2 is ANQGSEA. The J segment lost 4 bases and the V segment lost 6 bases, leaving 7 bases of the junction unmatched. The CDR3 is CSVGQGGTYGYTF. CDR3 sequence (DNA): TGCAGCGTCGGACAGGGAGGGACCTATGGCTACACCTTC.

This rearrangement joins TRBV25-1 to TRBJ1-5; the match to TRBD1 covers 7 bases. The V segment lost 4 bases and the J segment 5 bases; nucleotides outside the gene matches: 5. This CDR3 spans 14 amino acids. CDR1 and CDR2 from the germline V gene are MGHDK and SYGVNS. CDR3 amino acids: CASSATGSHQPQHF. The DNA for the CDR3 is TGTGCCAGCAGTGCGACAGGGAGTCATCAGCCCCAGCATTTT. Supplemented by reference TRBV25-1 and TRBJ1-5, the full variable domain reads EADIYQTPRYLVIGTGKKITLECSQTMGHDKMYWYQQDPGMELHLIHYSYGVNSTEKGDLSSESTVSRIRTEHFPLTLESARPSHTSQYLCASSATGSHQPQHFGDGTRLSIL.

This rearrangement joins TRBV27 to TRBJ1-6; the D is unclear. The germline V gene encodes CDR1 MNHEY and CDR2 SMNVEV (reference sequence). The CDR3 contains 13 residues. Trimming stripped 4 bases from V and 10 bases from J, with 11 bases between. This CDR3 reads CASSWLRRSPLHF. CDR3 nucleotide sequence: TGTGCCAGCAGTTGGTTGCGTAGGTCACCCCTCCACTTT.

This chain uses TRBV27 with TRBJ2-7; tentative D call: TRBD1 (6 bases). The length of the CDR3 is 15 residues. Trimming stripped 6 bases from V and 2 bases from J, with 17 bases between. Germline-derived CDR1 and CDR2 are MNHEY and SMNVEV (reference sequence). The CDR3 DNA sequence: TGTGCCAGCAGCTTACGAATCGGGACACCCTACGAGCAGTACTTC. It translates to CASSLRIGTPYEQYF.

This clone has a handful of counts. The rearrangement uses TRBV29-1 and TRBJ1-5, with TRBD1 identical over 7 bases. The V segment lost 4 bases and the J segment 7 bases; nucleotides outside the gene matches: 10. Looked up from germline, CDR1 is SQVTM and CDR2 is ANQGSEA. This CDR3 has 14 amino acids. The CDR3 here is CSVGETGPMQPQHF. The CDR3 nucleotides read TGCAGCGTTGGAGAGACAGGGCCCATGCAGCCCCAGCATTTT.

The rearrangement uses TRBV30 and TRBJ1-6; possible D gene TRBD1, 6 bases. V lost 1 base, J lost 8 bases, and 12 bases lay in between. There are 14 residues in the CDR3. CDR1 is GTSNPN and CDR2 is SVGIG in the germline V gene (reference sequence). For the CDR3, the DNA is TGTGCCTGGAGTGAACAGGGAGGGTATTCACCCCTCCACTTT. Translation gives CAWSEQGGYSPLHF.

Only one count was recorded for this clone. The chain uses TRBV30 and TRBJ2-7; D perhaps matches TRBD2 (7 bases). Trimming shortened V by 3 bases and J by 2 bases, and 20 bases separated the two germline ends. The CDR3 consists of 16 residues. Germline-derived CDR1 and CDR2 are GTSNPN and SVGIG (reference sequence). Written as DNA, the CDR3 is TGTGCCTGGAGCGCGGTACCGGGGGGCTTTACCTACGAGCAGTACTTC. It codes for CAWSAVPGGFTYEQYF.

This clone was detected only a few times. The rearrangement joins TRBV29-1 to TRBJ2-4, with TRBD1 as a possible D gene (6 bases). V shed 8 bases and J shed 5 bases, with 10 bases lying between them. The CDR3 sequence is 11 residues long. Germline values: CDR1 SQVTM, CDR2 ANQGSEA. The CDR3 DNA reads TGCAGCCAAAGGACAGAAAACATTCAGTACTTC. Amino acid sequence: CSQRTENIQYF.

The V gene is TRBV29-1, the J gene TRBJ2-2; D remains unclear. The V gene's germline CDR1 is SQVTM and CDR2 ANQGSEA. CDR3 length: 13 amino acids. V gave up 3 bases and J gave up 4 bases, with 9 bases separating them. Here the CDR3 reads CSVDRARTGELFF. In nucleotides, the CDR3 is TGCAGCGTTGATCGGGCCCGCACCGGGGAGCTGTTTTTT.

The gene calls are TRBV29-1 and TRBJ2-5; D ambiguous. Germline V lookup: CDR1 SQVTM, CDR2 ANQGSEA. The V gene lost 5 bases and the J gene lost 2 bases, with 3 bases spanning the gap. This CDR3 comprises 10 residues. In DNA form, the CDR3 reads TGCAGCGTTTTTCAAGAGACCCAGTACTTC. It is translated as CSVFQETQYF.